These 15 T cell receptor beta chains came from one sample sequenced in a study of cytomegalovirus exposure and HLA in healthy donors. 60 Vbeta and 13 Jbeta primers were used in PCR. Assay used: immunoSEQ multiplex PCR; TCRdb lists only in-frame clones, some missing. Of 120,000 or so clones in the sample, more than 75% were seen once. The specimen was PBMCs. All receptors come from a man aged 40-55 years in good health and CMV-seronegative.

The rearrangement joins TRBV19 to TRBJ1-1, with D unclear. Trimming stripped 6 bases from V and 1 base from J, with 6 bases between. The CDR3 totals 12 residues. The V gene's germline CDR1 is LNHDA and CDR2 SQIVND (reference sequence). In DNA, the CDR3 is TGTGCCAGTAGGCCACAGAACACTGAAGCTTTCTTT. This translates into CASRPQNTEAFF.

The V and J genes are TRBV5-4 and TRBJ1-4, with 9 bases lining up with TRBD1. This CDR3 comprises 15 residues. V was clipped by 3 bases and J by 5 bases; unmatched bases: 5. Germline CDR1 reads SGHNT; CDR2 reads YYREEE (reference sequence). CDR3 region: CASSSRDRVNEKLFF. As DNA, the CDR3 is TGTGCCAGCAGCTCCCGGGACAGGGTGAATGAAAAACTGTTTTTT.

The rearrangement uses TRBV7-9 and TRBJ2-3; D gene uncertain. Per the germline V gene, CDR1 is SEHNR and CDR2 is FQNEAQ (reference sequence). The CDR3 spans 16 residues. V shed 2 bases and J shed 0 bases, with 12 bases lying between them. DNA of the CDR3: TGTGCCAGCAGCTTAATACAACTAACTAGCACAGATACGCAGTATTTT. It specifies CASSLIQLTSTDTQYF.

The gene calls are TRBV27 and TRBJ1-1, with D perhaps matching TRBD1 (5 bases). The V end lost 6 bases, the J end lost 2 bases, and 10 bases lay between the germline ends. Germline V gene sequence: CDR1 MNHEY, CDR2 SMNVEV (reference sequence). The CDR3 covers 13 residues. CDR3 sequence reads: CASRRQFNTEAFF. Here the CDR3 DNA reads TGTGCCAGCAGACGACAGTTCAACACTGAAGCTTTCTTT.

A note on this clone: Other DNA sequences within the sample encode an identical CDR3. The chain links TRBV28 to TRBJ1-5, with TRBD1 as a possible D gene (5 bases). Germline loops: CDR1 MDHEN, CDR2 SYDVKM. V lost 2 bases and J 6 bases, leaving 14 bases between the germline ends. The CDR3 length is 15 residues. The CDR3 spells CASSLGQGFRQPQHF. As DNA, the CDR3 is TGTGCCAGCAGTTTAGGTCAGGGTTTCCGTCAGCCCCAGCATTTT.

This clone was picked up a small number of times. The V and J genes are TRBV6-1 and TRBJ2-7; the D is unclear. V was trimmed by 2 bases and J by 0 bases, leaving 11 bases between them. Germline assignment: CDR1 MNHNS and CDR2 SASEGT. The CDR3 contains 15 residues. CDR3 nucleotides: TGTGCCAGCAGTGAATTTCTTGCGGTCTCCTACGAGCAGTACTTC. It specifies CASSEFLAVSYEQYF.

The J gene is TRBJ2-2, the V gene TRBV6-1; D remains ambiguous. Per the germline V gene, CDR1 is MNHNS and CDR2 is SASEGT. This CDR3 has 14 amino acids. V lost 7 bases, J lost 0 bases, and 9 bases lay in between. CDR3 sequence: CASKRQTNTGELFF. Here the CDR3 DNA reads TGTGCCAGCAAGAGACAAACGAACACCGGGGAGCTGTTTTTT.

The genes are TRBV19 and TRBJ2-1; 10 positions agree with TRBD2. The germline V gene has CDR1 LNHDA and CDR2 SQIVND (reference sequence). The CDR3 is 14 amino acids. V lost 6 bases to trimming and J lost 8 bases; unmatched junction nucleotides: 7. The CDR3 region is CASSERGGSYEQFF. In nucleotides, the CDR3 is TGTGCCAGTAGCGAGCGGGGGGGCAGCTATGAGCAGTTCTTC.

The rearrangement links TRBV9 to TRBJ1-1; D may be TRBD1 (5 bases). The V and J ends lost 0 bases and 6 bases respectively, with 15 bases between them. Germline V lookup: CDR1 SGDLS, CDR2 YYNGEE. CDR3 size: 15 residues. CDR3 DNA: TGTGCCAGCAGCGTAGGACGGGGGGGGATCTCTGAAGCTTTCTTT. Translating it yields CASSVGRGGISEAFF.

The V call is TRBV9, the J call TRBJ1-1, with unresolved D. CDR3 length: 13 residues. V gave up 4 bases and J gave up 1 base, with 8 bases separating them. CDR1 is SGDLS, CDR2 YYNGEE, per germline. As DNA, the CDR3 is TGTGCCAGCAGCTCCAGACAGAACACTGAAGCTTTCTTT. This sequence encodes CASSSRQNTEAFF.

The V gene is TRBV4-3, the J gene TRBJ1-1, with 7 bases matching TRBD1. The germline V gene has CDR1 LGHNA and CDR2 YSLEER. V was pared by 4 bases and J by 2 bases, with 10 bases of the junction left unmatched. CDR3 length: 16 amino acids. Here the CDR3 DNA reads TGCGCCAGCAGCCGCACCTTGGGACAGTCCAACACTGAAGCTTTCTTT. Amino acids: CASSRTLGQSNTEAFF.

J is TRBJ2-1 and V is TRBV7-2, with 12 bases identical to TRBD2. The CDR3 is made up of 15 amino acids. The germline CDR1 and CDR2 sequences are SGHTA and FQGNSA. V dropped 6 bases and J dropped 7; count of bases not matched to a gene: 7. Here the CDR3 reads CASRLAGTSGNEQFF. DNA of the CDR3: TGTGCCAGCAGACTCGCCGGGACTAGCGGGAATGAGCAGTTCTTC.

This sequence joins TRBV19 and TRBJ2-2; 7 positions agree with TRBD2. The CDR3 sequence is 16 residues long. V shed 7 bases and J 1 base; nucleotides not matched to a gene: 9. The germline V gene encodes CDR1 LNHDA and CDR2 SQIVND (reference sequence). CDR3 coding DNA: TGTGCCAGTAAGCCCCCTCAGCGGGGGAACACCGGGGAGCTGTTTTTT. It encodes CASKPPQRGNTGELFF. Together with reference TRBV19 and TRBJ2-2, the CDR3 gives the full variable domain: DGGITQSPKYLFRKEGQNVTLSCEQNLNHDAMYWYRQDPGQGLRLIYYSQIVNDFQKGDIAEGYSVSREKKESFPLTVTSAQKNPTAFYLCASKPPQRGNTGELFFGEGSRLTVL.

This clone was seen a handful of times. The CDR3 DNA sequence: TGTGCCAGCAGCTTGGTCGGGACAGGGGGCACCGATCGTGGTTCACCCCTCCACTTT. As protein: CASSLVGTGGTDRGSPLHF. The chain carries TRBV5-5 and TRBJ1-6; 12 bases are a match to TRBD1. Per the germline V gene, CDR1 is SGHKS and CDR2 is YYEKEE (reference sequence). There are 19 residues in the CDR3. With 0 bases clipped from V and 9 bases from J, the junction kept 13 bases outside the gene matches.

The chain recombines TRBV7-3 with TRBJ1-1; D call uncertain. CDR1 and CDR2 (germline): SGHTA, FQGTGA. Between the trimmed V and J ends, which lost 3 bases and 4 bases, there was a span of 9 bases. The CDR3 is made up of 13 amino acids. CDR3 sequence: CASSFRGGTEAFF. CDR3 DNA: TGTGCCAGCAGCTTTCGGGGTGGCACTGAAGCTTTCTTT.